This TCR beta chain was identified during a study of patients and donors after allogeneic stem cell transplantation. Looked up from germline, CDR1 is MDHEN and CDR2 is SYDVKM. V was pared by 5 bases and J by 0 bases, with 14 bases between. The CDR3 spans 17 residues. TCRdb used MiXCR to reprocess the RT-PCR reads, holding one entry per CDR3 protein. The sample consists of approximately 150,000 distinct CDR3 sequences, approximately 35% of them appearing once. The chain recombines TRBV28 with TRBJ1-6; D is possibly TRBD1 (6 bases). This clonotype was sampled from a human donor who was either an allogeneic HSCT recipient or a stem cell or donor lymphocyte infusion donor (not recorded which). It is not recorded whose cells these are; they may come from a transplant donor. Sequenced: blood, either unsorted or a sorted T cell fraction (not recorded which). The CDR3 loop reads CASSPTQGSSYNSPLHF. The DNA for the CDR3 is TGTGCCAGCAGTCCCACCCAGGGGAGCTCCTATAATTCACCCCTCCACTTT.